This TCR beta chain was obtained from a study of blood T cell repertoires in COVID-19. Here immunoSEQ multiplex PCR was the method, and the copy in TCRdb shows in-frame clones only, minus some. Here the sample spans over 250,000 clones, under 90% being singletons. J was trimmed by 0 bases and V by 5 bases; bases with no gene match: 0. The CDR3 totals 14 residues. Germline CDR1 KGHSH, CDR2 LQKENI. J is TRBJ2-2 and V is TRBV18; 7 nucleotides match TRBD1. The sequence was obtained from a woman aged 55-75 years who had recovered from COVID-19. Source material: PBMCs or T cells enriched from blood (not recorded which). DNA of the CDR3: TGTGCCAGCTCAGGGACAGCGAACACCGGGGAGCTGTTTTTT. As protein: CASSGTANTGELFF.